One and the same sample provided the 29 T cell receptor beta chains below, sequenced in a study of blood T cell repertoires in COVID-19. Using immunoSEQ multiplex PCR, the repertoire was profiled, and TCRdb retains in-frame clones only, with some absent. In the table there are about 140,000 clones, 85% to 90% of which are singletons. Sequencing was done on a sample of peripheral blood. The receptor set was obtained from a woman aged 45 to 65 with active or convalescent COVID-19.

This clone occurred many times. The CDR3 here is CASSLGSSGGAREQFF. The CDR3 region has the DNA TGTGCCAGCAGTTTAGGGTCTAGCGGGGGGGCAAGAGAGCAGTTCTTC. The chain is built from TRBV27 and TRBJ2-1; TRBD2 matches 12 bases. Germline V gene sequence: CDR1 MNHEY, CDR2 SMNVEV (reference sequence). The junction had 9 bases not matched to a gene; V was cut back by 2 bases and J by 10 bases. The CDR3 totals 16 residues.

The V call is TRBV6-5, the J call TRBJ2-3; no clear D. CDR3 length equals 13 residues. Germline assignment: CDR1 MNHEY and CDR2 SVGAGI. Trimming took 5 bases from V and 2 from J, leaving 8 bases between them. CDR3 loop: CASSTPNTDTQYF. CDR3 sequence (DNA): TGTGCCAGCAGTACCCCTAACACAGATACGCAGTATTTT.

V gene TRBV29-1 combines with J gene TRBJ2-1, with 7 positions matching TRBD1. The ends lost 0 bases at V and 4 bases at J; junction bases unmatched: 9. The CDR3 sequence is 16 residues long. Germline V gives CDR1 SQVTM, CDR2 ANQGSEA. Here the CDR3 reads CSVEDPNRGGYNEQFF. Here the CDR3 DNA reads TGCAGCGTTGAAGATCCCAACAGGGGTGGATACAATGAGCAGTTCTTC.

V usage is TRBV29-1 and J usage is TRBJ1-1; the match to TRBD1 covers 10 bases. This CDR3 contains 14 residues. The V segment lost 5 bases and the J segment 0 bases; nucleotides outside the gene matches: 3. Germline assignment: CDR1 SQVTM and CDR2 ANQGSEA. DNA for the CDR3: TGCAGCGTTCAGGGACAGGGGTTGAACACTGAAGCTTTCTTT. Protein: CSVQGQGLNTEAFF.

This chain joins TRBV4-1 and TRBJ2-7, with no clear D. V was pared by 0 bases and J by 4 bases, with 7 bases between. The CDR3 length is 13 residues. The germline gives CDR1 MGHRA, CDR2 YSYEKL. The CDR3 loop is CASSQDPQYEQYF. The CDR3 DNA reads TGCGCCAGCAGCCAAGATCCCCAATACGAGCAGTACTTC.

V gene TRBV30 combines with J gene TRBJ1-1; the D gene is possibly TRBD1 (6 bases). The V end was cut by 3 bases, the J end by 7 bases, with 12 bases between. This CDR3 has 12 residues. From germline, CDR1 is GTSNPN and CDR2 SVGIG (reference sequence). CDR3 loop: CAWSGQGLEAFF. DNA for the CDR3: TGTGCCTGGAGCGGGCAGGGGCTTGAAGCTTTCTTT.

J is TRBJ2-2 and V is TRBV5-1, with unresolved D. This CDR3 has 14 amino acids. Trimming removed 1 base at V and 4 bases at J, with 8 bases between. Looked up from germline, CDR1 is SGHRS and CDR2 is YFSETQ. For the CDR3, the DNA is TGCGCCAGCAGCTTGCCAACAACCACCGGGGAGCTGTTTTTT. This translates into CASSLPTTTGELFF.

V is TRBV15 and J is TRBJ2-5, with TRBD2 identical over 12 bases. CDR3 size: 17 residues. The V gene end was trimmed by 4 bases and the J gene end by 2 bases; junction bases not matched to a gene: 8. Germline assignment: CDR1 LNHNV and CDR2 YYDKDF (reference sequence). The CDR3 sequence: CATSKGPGTSGQETQYF. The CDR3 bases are TGTGCCACCAGCAAAGGCCCCGGGACTAGCGGGCAAGAGACCCAGTACTTC.

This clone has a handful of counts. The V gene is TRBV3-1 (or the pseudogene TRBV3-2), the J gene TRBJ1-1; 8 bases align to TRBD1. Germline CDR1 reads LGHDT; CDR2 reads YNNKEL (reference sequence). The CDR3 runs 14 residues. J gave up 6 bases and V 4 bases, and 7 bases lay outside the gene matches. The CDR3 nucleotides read TGTGCCAGCAGCCCTGGACAGGGCCTTTCTGAAGCTTTCTTT. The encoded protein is CASSPGQGLSEAFF.

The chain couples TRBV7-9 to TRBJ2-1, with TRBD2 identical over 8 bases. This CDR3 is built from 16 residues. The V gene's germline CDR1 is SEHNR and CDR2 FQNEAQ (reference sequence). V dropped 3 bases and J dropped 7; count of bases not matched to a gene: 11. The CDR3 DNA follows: TGTGCCAGCAGCTTTTTTGGCGGGAGGTCCCTTAATGAGCAGTTCTTC. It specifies CASSFFGGRSLNEQFF.

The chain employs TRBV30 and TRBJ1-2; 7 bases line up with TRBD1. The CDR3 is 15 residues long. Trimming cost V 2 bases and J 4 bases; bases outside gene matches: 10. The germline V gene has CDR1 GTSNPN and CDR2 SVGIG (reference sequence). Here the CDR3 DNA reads TGTGCCTGGAGTAGAAAGACAGGGACCTTCTATGGCTACACCTTC. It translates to CAWSRKTGTFYGYTF. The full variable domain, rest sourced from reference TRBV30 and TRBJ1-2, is SQTIHQWPATLVQPVGSPLSLECTVEGTSNPNLYWYRQAAGRGLQLLFYSVGIGQISSEVPQNLSASRPQDRQFILSSKKLLLSDSGFYLCAWSRKTGTFYGYTFGSGTRLTVV.

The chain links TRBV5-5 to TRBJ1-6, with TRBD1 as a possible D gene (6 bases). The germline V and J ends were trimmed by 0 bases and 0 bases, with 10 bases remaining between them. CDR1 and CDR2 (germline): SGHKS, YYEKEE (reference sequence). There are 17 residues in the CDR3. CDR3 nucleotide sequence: TGTGCCAGCAGCTTGGGAGGACAGAACTCCTATAATTCACCCCTCCACTTT. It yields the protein CASSLGGQNSYNSPLHF.

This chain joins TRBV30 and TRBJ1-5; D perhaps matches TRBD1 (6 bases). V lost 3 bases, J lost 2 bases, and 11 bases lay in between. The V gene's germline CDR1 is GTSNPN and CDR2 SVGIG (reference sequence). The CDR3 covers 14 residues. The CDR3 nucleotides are TGTGCCTGGAGCGCAGGGGTGGGCAATCAGCCCCAGCATTTT. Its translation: CAWSAGVGNQPQHF.

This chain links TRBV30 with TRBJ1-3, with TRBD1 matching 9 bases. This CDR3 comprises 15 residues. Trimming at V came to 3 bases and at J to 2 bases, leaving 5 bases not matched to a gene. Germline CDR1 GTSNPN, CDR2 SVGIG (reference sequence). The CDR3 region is CAWRDRGITGNTIYF. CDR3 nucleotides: TGTGCCTGGAGGGACAGGGGAATCACTGGAAACACCATATATTTT.

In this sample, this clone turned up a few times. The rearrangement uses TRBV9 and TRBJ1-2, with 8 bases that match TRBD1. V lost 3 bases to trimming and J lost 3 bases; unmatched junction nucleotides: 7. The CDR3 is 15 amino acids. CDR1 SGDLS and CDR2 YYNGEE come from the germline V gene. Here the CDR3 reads CASSAAGGGYYGYTF. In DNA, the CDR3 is TGTGCCAGCAGCGCAGCAGGGGGCGGCTACTATGGCTACACCTTC.

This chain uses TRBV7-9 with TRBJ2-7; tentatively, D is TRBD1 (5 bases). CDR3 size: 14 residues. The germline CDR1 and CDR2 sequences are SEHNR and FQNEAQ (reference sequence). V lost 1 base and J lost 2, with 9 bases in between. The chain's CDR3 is CASSLVTGPYEQYF. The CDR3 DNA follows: TGTGCCAGCAGCTTAGTAACAGGTCCCTACGAGCAGTACTTC.

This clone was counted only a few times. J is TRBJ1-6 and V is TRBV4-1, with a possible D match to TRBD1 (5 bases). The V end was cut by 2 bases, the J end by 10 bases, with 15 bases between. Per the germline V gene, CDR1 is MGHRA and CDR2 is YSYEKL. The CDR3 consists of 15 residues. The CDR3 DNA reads TGCGCCAGCAGCCAAATCGCAGATAAGGGGTCACCCCTCCACTTT. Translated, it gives CASSQIADKGSPLHF.

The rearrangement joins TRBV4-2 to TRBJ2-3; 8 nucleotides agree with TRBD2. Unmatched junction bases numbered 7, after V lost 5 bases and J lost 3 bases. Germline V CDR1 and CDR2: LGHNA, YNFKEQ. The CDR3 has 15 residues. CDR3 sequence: CASSSSGRGTDTQYF. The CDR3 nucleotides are TGTGCCAGCAGCTCAAGCGGGAGAGGAACAGATACGCAGTATTTT.

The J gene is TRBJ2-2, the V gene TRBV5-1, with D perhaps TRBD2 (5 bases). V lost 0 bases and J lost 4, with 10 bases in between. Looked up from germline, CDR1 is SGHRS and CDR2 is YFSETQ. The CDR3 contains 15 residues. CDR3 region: CASSLGGVGTGELFF. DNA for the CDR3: TGCGCCAGCAGCTTGGGGGGAGTAGGCACCGGGGAGCTGTTTTTT.

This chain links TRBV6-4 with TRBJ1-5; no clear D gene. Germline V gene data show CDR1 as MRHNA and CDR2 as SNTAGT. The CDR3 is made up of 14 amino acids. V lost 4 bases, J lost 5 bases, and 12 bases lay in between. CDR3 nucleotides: TGTGCCAGCAGTGTACAGAGATGGGATCAGCCCCAGCATTTT. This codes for CASSVQRWDQPQHF.

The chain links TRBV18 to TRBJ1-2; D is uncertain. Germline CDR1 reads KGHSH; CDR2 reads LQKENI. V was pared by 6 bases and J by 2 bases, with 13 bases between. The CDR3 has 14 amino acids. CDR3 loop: CASSPGQANYGYTF. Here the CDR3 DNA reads TGTGCCAGCTCTCCTGGGCAGGCCAACTATGGCTACACCTTC.

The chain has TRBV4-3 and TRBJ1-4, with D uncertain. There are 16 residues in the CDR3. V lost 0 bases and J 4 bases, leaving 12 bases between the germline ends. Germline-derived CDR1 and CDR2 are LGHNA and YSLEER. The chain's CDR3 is CASSQDFNSRNEKLFF. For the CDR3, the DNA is TGCGCCAGCAGCCAAGATTTTAACAGCCGTAATGAAAAACTGTTTTTT.

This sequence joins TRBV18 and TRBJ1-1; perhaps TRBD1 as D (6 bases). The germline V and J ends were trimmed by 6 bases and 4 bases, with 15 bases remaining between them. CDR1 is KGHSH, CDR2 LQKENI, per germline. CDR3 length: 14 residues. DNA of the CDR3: TGTGCCAGCTCGTCGCAGGGGCAGGGCACTGAAGCTTTCTTT. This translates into CASSSQGQGTEAFF.

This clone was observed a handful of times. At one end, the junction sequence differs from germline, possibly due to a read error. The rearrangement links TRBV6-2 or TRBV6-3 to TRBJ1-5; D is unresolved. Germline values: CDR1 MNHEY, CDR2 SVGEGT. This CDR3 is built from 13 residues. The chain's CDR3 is CASSWQRMGAQHF. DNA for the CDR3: TGTGCCAGCAGTTGGCAGCGGATGGGTGCCCAACATTTT.

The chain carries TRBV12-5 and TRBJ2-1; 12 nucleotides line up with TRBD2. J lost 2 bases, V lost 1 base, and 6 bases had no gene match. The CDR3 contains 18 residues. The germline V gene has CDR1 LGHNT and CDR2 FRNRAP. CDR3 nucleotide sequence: TGTGCTAGTGGTTTGGATAGACTAGCGGGGGCCCCCTACAATGAGCAGTTCTTC. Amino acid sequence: CASGLDRLAGAPYNEQFF.

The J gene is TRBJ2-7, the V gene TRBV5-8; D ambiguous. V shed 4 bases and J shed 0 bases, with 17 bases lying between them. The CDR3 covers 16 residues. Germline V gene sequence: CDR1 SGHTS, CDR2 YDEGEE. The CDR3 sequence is CASSPTLDGVSYEQYF. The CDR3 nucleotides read TGTGCCAGCAGCCCTACCCTTGACGGAGTCTCCTACGAGCAGTACTTC.

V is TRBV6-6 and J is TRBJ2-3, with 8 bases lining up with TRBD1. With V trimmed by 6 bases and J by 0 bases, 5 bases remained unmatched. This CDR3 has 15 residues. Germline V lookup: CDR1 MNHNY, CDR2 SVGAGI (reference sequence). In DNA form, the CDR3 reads TGTGCCAGCAGGGACAGGGCTAGTAGCACAGATACGCAGTATTTT. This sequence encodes CASRDRASSTDTQYF.

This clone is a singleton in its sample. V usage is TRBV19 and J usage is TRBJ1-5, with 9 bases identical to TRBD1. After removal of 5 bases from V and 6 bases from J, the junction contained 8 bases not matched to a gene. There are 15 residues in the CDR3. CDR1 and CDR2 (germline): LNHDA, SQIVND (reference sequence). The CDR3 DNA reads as TGTGCCAGTAGTGCCGGAACAGGGGGCCGTCAGCCCCAGCATTTT. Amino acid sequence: CASSAGTGGRQPQHF. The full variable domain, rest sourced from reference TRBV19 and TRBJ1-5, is DGGITQSPKYLFRKEGQNVTLSCEQNLNHDAMYWYRQDPGQGLRLIYYSQIVNDFQKGDIAEGYSVSREKKESFPLTVTSAQKNPTAFYLCASSAGTGGRQPQHFGDGTRLSIL.

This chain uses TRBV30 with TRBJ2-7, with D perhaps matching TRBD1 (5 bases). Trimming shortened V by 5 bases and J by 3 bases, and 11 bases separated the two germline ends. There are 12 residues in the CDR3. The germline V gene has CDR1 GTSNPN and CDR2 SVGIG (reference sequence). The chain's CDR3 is CAWGPTVYEQYF. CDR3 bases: TGTGCCTGGGGCCCGACAGTCTACGAGCAGTACTTC. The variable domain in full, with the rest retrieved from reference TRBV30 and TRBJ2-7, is SQTIHQWPATLVQPVGSPLSLECTVEGTSNPNLYWYRQAAGRGLQLLFYSVGIGQISSEVPQNLSASRPQDRQFILSSKKLLLSDSGFYLCAWGPTVYEQYFGPGTRLTVT.